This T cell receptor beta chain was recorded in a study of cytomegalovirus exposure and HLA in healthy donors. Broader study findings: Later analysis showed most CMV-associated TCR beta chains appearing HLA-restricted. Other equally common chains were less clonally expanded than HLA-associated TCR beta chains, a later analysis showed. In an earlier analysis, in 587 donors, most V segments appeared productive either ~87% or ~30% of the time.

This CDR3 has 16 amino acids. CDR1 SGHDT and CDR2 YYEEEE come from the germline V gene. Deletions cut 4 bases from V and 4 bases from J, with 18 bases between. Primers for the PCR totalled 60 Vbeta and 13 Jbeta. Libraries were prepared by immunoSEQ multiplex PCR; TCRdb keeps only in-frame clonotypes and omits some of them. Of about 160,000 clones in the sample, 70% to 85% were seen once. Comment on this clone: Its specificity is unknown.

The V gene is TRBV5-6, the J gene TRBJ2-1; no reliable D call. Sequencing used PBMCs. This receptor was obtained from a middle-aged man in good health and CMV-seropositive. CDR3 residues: CASSGSAAGYYNEQFF. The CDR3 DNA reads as TGTGCCAGCAGCGGATCGGCGGCCGGCTATTACAATGAGCAGTTCTTC. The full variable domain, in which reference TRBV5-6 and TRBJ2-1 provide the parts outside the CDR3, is DAGVTQSPTHLIKTRGQQVTLRCSPKSGHDTVSWYQQALGQGPQFIFQYYEEEERQRGNFPDRFSGHQFPNYSSELNVNALLLGDSALYLCASSGSAAGYYNEQFFGPGTRLTVL.